One and the same sample provided the 15 T cell receptor beta chains below, sequenced in a study of blood T cell repertoires in COVID-19 (dated by TCRdb to 2018 to 2021). The library was built by means of the immunoSEQ multiplex PCR assay. The table comes from immuneACCESS by way of TCRdb, which keeps in-frame sequences with V and J called. Part of the clones is missing from these tables; in studies checked, under half for an unresolved V gene and the rest for unknown reasons. The sample table holds roughly 170,000 clones, of which roughly 90% were seen once. Of the sample, about 26% is held by the ten largest clones. Sequenced input: peripheral blood. These receptors originate from a man between 60 and 75 years old with acute or convalescent COVID-19.

V gene TRBV6-5 combines with J gene TRBJ1-6; 11 nucleotides match TRBD1. Germline values: CDR1 MNHEY, CDR2 SVGAGI. V gave up 7 bases and J gave up 5 bases; unmatched junction bases: 4. The CDR3 has 15 residues. The CDR3 nucleotides read TGTGCCAGCACCGGACAGGGGGCAAATAATTCACCCCTCCACTTT. This gives the protein CASTGQGANNSPLHF.

V gene TRBV7-9 combines with J gene TRBJ2-2, with TRBD1 matching over 8 bases. Germline CDR1 and CDR2: SEHNR and FQNEAQ (reference sequence). This CDR3 is 15 amino acids long. After removal of 5 bases from V and 7 bases from J, the junction contained 9 bases not matched to a gene. The CDR3: CASSPDRVTVGELFF. The CDR3, as DNA: TGTGCCAGCAGCCCGGACAGGGTGACGGTCGGGGAGCTGTTTTTT.

V is TRBV24-1 and J is TRBJ2-7, with 10 positions matching TRBD2. Germline loops: CDR1 KGHDR, CDR2 SFDVKD. The CDR3 sequence is 17 residues long. After removal of 7 bases from V and 8 bases from J, the junction contained 19 bases not matched to a gene. CDR3 nucleotide sequence: TGTGCCACCAGCGCCAGCGGGAGGGCCGAGTTCCGGGCCCAGCAGTACTTC. Translation gives CATSASGRAEFRAQQYF.

This chain joins TRBV3-1 (or the pseudogene TRBV3-2) and TRBJ2-2, with 10 bases aligning to TRBD2. CDR1 is LGHDT and CDR2 is YNNKEL in the germline V gene (reference sequence). This CDR3 region has 15 residues. V lost 2 bases to trimming and J lost 8 bases; unmatched junction nucleotides: 5. The CDR3 sequence is CASSQITSGEGELFF. The CDR3 nucleotides read TGTGCCAGCAGCCAAATAACTAGCGGGGAGGGGGAGCTGTTTTTT.

The rearrangement links TRBV6-5 to TRBJ1-1; TRBD1 matches at 9 bases. This CDR3 contains 15 residues. Per the germline V gene, CDR1 is MNHEY and CDR2 is SVGAGI. The ends lost 3 bases at V and 4 bases at J; junction bases unmatched: 6. CDR3 DNA: TGTGCCAGCAGTTATCGGACAGGGGCGGTCACTGAAGCTTTCTTT. Its protein product is CASSYRTGAVTEAFF.

CDR3 in DNA: TGTGCCAGCAGTTTATCGACCAGGTCCTACGAGCAGTACGTC. Amino acid sequence: CASSLSTRSYEQYV. The V and J genes are TRBV27 and TRBJ2-7, with D unresolved. V was cut by 0 bases and J by 1 base, with 7 bases left in between. CDR3 length equals 14 residues. Germline lookup yields CDR1 MNHEY and CDR2 SMNVEV (reference sequence).

The chain recombines TRBV15 with TRBJ2-2; no clear D. Germline CDR1 LNHNV, CDR2 YYDKDF (reference sequence). The V end lost 2 bases, the J end lost 3 bases, and 7 bases lay between the germline ends. This CDR3 has 14 residues. Here the CDR3 reads CATSRTRYTGELFF. The CDR3 DNA sequence: TGTGCCACCAGCAGAACCCGGTACACCGGGGAGCTGTTTTTT.

This chain connects TRBV7-2 to TRBJ1-5; D gene ambiguous. This CDR3 contains 17 residues. Looked up from germline, CDR1 is SGHTA and CDR2 is FQGNSA. V shed 1 base and J shed 1 base, with 14 bases lying between them. Here the CDR3 DNA reads TGTGCCAGCAGCTTAGGAGCCGGCGTGAGGAGCAATCAGCCCCAGCATTTT. Translation gives CASSLGAGVRSNQPQHF.

The J gene is TRBJ2-7, the V gene TRBV18; possibly TRBD2 for D (6 bases). The germline V gene encodes CDR1 KGHSH and CDR2 LQKENI. V lost 2 bases and J lost 0, with 11 bases in between. CDR3 length: 15 amino acids. The CDR3 region is CASSPGTGVSYEQYV. CDR3 coding DNA: TGTGCCAGCTCACCAGGTACGGGGGTCTCCTACGAGCAGTACGTC.

The chain is built from TRBV5-1 and TRBJ2-3; no definite D call. V lost 2 bases and J 2 bases, leaving 3 bases between the germline ends. In germline, CDR1 is SGHRS, CDR2 YFSETQ. The CDR3 is 12 residues long. CDR3 region: CASSFYTDTQYF. The CDR3, as DNA: TGCGCCAGCAGCTTCTACACAGATACGCAGTATTTT. Filled out from reference TRBV5-1 and TRBJ2-3, the complete variable domain reads KAGVTQTPRYLIKTRGQQVTLSCSPISGHRSVSWYQQTPGQGLQFLFEYFSETQRNKGNFPGRFSGRQFSNSRSEMNVSTLELGDSALYLCASSFYTDTQYFGPGTRLTVL.

V gene TRBV15 combines with J gene TRBJ2-2, with TRBD1 matching 8 bases. There are 16 residues in the CDR3. V lost 1 base and J lost 6; bases outside the gene matches: 7. CDR1 is LNHNV, CDR2 YYDKDF, per germline (reference sequence). CDR3 amino acids: CATSRGRTGWSGELFF. Written as DNA, the CDR3 is TGTGCCACCAGCAGAGGCCGGACAGGGTGGTCCGGGGAGCTGTTTTTT. Drawing the rest from reference TRBV15 and TRBJ2-2, the complete variable domain is DAMVIQNPRYQVTQFGKPVTLSCSQTLNHNVMYWYQQKSSQAPKLLFHYYDKDFNNEADTPDNFQSRRPNTSFCFLDIRSPGLGDTAMYLCATSRGRTGWSGELFFGEGSRLTVL.

The chain joins TRBV19 to TRBJ2-3; a possible D gene is TRBD2 (6 bases). V lost 3 bases to trimming and J lost 8 bases, with 15 bases between them. The length of the CDR3 is 14 residues. Germline CDR1 and CDR2: LNHDA and SQIVND (reference sequence). CDR3 bases: TGTGCCAGTAGTATTTCCGACGTGGGAGGTACGCAGTATTTT. Translating gives CASSISDVGGTQYF. Looking up the rest from reference TRBV19 and TRBJ2-3 gives the full variable domain: DGGITQSPKYLFRKEGQNVTLSCEQNLNHDAMYWYRQDPGQGLRLIYYSQIVNDFQKGDIAEGYSVSREKKESFPLTVTSAQKNPTAFYLCASSISDVGGTQYFGPGTRLTVL.

This chain connects TRBV6-2 or TRBV6-3 to TRBJ2-3, with D possibly being TRBD1 (5 bases). The germline CDR1 and CDR2 sequences are MNHEY and SVGEGT. The CDR3 is made up of 14 amino acids. Trimming removed 6 bases from V and 3 bases from J, with 13 bases in between. The CDR3: CASSLQTVTDTQYF. Written as DNA, the CDR3 is TGTGCCAGCAGCCTTCAGACAGTTACAGATACGCAGTATTTT.

This chain connects TRBV18 to TRBJ1-1; 9 nucleotides match TRBD1. The CDR3 has 14 residues. CDR1 is KGHSH, CDR2 LQKENI, per germline. Trimming took 3 bases from V and 5 from J; bases not matched to a gene: 4. The CDR3 sequence: CASSPGTGWTEAFF. In DNA, the CDR3 is TGTGCCAGCTCACCTGGGACAGGGTGGACTGAAGCTTTCTTT. The variable domain in full, with the rest retrieved from reference TRBV18 and TRBJ1-1, is NAGVMQNPRHLVRRRGQEARLRCSPMKGHSHVYWYRQLPEEGLKFMVYLQKENIIDESGMPKERFSAEFPKEGPSILRIQQVVRGDSAAYFCASSPGTGWTEAFFGQGTRLTVV.

The chain couples TRBV10-1 to TRBJ2-7, with 9 bases identical to TRBD1. From germline, CDR1 is WNHNN and CDR2 SYGVQD (reference sequence). V lost 10 bases and J lost 3; bases outside the gene matches: 7. The length of the CDR3 is 13 residues. CDR3 region: CAKPGQGLYEQYV. The CDR3 DNA follows: TGCGCCAAGCCGGGACAGGGCCTCTACGAGCAGTACGTC.